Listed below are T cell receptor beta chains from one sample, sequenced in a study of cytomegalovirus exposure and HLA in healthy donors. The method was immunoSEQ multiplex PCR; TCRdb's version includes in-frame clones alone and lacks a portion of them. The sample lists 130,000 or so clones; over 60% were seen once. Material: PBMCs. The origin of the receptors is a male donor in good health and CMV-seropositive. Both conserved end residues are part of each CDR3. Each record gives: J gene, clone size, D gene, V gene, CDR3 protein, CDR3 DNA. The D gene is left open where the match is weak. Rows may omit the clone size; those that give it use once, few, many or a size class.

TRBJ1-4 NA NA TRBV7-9 CASSPPGGKLFF TGTGCCAGCAGCCCGCCGGGGGGAAAACTGTTTTTT
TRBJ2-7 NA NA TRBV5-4 CASSLGSRQAYEQYF TGTGCCAGCAGCTTGGGAAGTCGCCAGGCCTACGAGCAGTACTTC
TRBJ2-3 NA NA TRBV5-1 CASSPPTRTDTQYF TGCGCCAGCAGCCCTCCCACTAGGACAGATACGCAGTATTTT
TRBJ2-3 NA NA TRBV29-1 CSVGPDTQYF TGCAGCGTCGGTCCAGATACGCAGTATTTT
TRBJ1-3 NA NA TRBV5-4 CASSSQGSATGNTIYF TGTGCCAGCAGCAGCCAGGGGTCCGCGACTGGAAACACCATATATTTT
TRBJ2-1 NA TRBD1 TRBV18 CASSPPRTGGGRAYNEQFF TGTGCCAGCTCACCACCCAGGACAGGGGGCGGTAGGGCCTACAATGAGCAGTTCTTC
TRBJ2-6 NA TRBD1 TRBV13 CASSRRDREISGANVLTF TGTGCCAGCAGCCGCCGGGACAGGGAAATCTCTGGGGCCAACGTCCTGACTTTC
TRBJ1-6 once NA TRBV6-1 CASSDTGVYSPLHF TGTGCCAGCAGTGATACAGGTGTCTATTCACCCCTCCACTTT
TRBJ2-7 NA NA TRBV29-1 CSVQGRESSYEQYF TGCAGCGTTCAGGGTAGGGAAAGTTCCTACGAGCAGTACTTC
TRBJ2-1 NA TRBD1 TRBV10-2 CASSPTGTGTMGNEQFF TGCGCCAGCAGTCCGACCGGGACAGGGACTATGGGGAATGAGCAGTTCTTC
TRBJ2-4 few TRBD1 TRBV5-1 CASSQPRQGAAKNIQYF TGCGCCAGCAGCCAGCCCCGACAGGGTGCGGCCAAAAACATTCAGTACTTC
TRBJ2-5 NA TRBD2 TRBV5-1 CASSLGGGFETQYF TGCGCCAGCAGCTTGGGCGGGGGGTTTGAGACCCAGTACTTC
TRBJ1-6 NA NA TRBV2 CASSEAKSSYNSPLHF TGTGCCAGCAGTGAAGCGAAGAGCTCCTATAATTCACCCCTCCACTTT
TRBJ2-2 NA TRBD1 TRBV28 CASSFGQGPMTGELFF TGTGCCAGCAGTTTTGGACAGGGGCCTATGACCGGGGAGCTGTTTTTT
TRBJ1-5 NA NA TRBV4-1 CASSQDGSGYQPQHF TGCGCCAGCAGCCAAGATGGGTCGGGATATCAGCCCCAGCATTTT
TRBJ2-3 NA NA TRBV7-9 CSSSTGQTSTDTQYF TGTTCCAGCAGCACAGGACAGACCAGCACAGATACGCAGTATTTT
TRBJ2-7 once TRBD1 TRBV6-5 CASSPRGGASYEQYF TGTGCCAGCAGCCCGAGAGGGGGCGCCTCCTACGAGCAGTACTTC
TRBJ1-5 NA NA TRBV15 CATSRVQGNQPQHF TGTGCCACCAGCAGAGTGCAGGGGAATCAGCCCCAGCATTTT
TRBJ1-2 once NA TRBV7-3 CASSPTGTPNYGYTF TGTGCCAGCAGCCCAACCGGGACTCCAAACTATGGCTACACCTTC
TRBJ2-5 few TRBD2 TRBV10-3 CAISLSGEETQYF TGTGCCATCAGTCTTAGCGGGGAAGAGACCCAGTACTTC
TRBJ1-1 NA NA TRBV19 CASREGSGLTEAFF TGTGCCAGTAGGGAGGGGAGTGGTCTCACTGAAGCTTTCTTT
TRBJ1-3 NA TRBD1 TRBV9 CASSGGTDSGNTIYF TGTGCCAGCAGCGGCGGGACAGACTCTGGAAACACCATATATTTT
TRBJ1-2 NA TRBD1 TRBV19 CASRDRANYGYTF TGTGCCAGTAGAGACAGGGCTAACTATGGCTACACCTTC
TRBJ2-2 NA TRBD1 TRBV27 CASSKTGPNTGELFF TGTGCCAGCAGTAAGACAGGGCCCAACACCGGGGAGCTGTTTTTT
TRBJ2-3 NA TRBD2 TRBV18 CASSSSGRDTQYF TGTGCCAGCTCCTCCAGCGGGAGGGATACGCAGTATTTT
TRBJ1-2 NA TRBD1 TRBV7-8 CASSLPTAPGQGARGYTF TGTGCCAGCAGCCTTCCTACTGCCCCGGGACAGGGGGCGCGGGGCTACACCTTC
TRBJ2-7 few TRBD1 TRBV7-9 CASSSPDRRTYEQYF TGTGCCAGCAGCTCGCCGGACAGGCGAACCTACGAGCAGTACTTC
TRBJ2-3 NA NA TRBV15 CATSSPSGADTQYF TGTGCCACCAGCAGTCCCTCAGGGGCAGATACGCAGTATTTT
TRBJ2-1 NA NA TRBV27 CASSLYSMAYNEQFF TGTGCCAGCAGTTTATATAGTATGGCCTACAATGAGCAGTTCTTC
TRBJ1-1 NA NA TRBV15 CATSRDSRGEGRAAEAFF TGTGCCACCAGCAGAGATTCCAGAGGGGAGGGTAGGGCAGCTGAAGCTTTCTTT
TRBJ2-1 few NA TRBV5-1 CASRDTVNEQFF TGCGCCAGCAGGGACACAGTGAATGAGCAGTTCTTC
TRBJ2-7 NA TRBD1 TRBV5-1 CASSRTGSEQYF TGCGCCAGCAGCCGGACAGGTAGCGAGCAGTACTTC
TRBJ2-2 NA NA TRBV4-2 CASGRGAGTGELFF TGTGCCAGCGGACGTGGGGCCGGGACCGGGGAGCTGTTTTTT
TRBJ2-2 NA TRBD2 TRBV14 CASRPAGGFSGELFF TGCGCCAGCAGACCAGCGGGAGGCTTCTCCGGGGAGCTGTTTTTT
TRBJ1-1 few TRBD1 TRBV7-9 CASSYGTGREAFF TGTGCCAGCAGCTACGGGACAGGGCGCGAAGCTTTCTTT
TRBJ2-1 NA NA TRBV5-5 CASSSGIYNEQFF TGTGCCAGCAGCTCGGGGATCTACAATGAGCAGTTCTTC
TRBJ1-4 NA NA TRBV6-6 CASSWGREKLFF TGTGCCAGCAGCTGGGGGAGGGAAAAACTGTTTTTT
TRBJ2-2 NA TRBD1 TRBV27 CASSFRGMNTGELFF TGTGCCAGCAGTTTCAGGGGGATGAACACCGGGGAGCTGTTTTTT
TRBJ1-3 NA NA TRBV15 CATSDQGLHTIYF TGTGCCACCAGCGATCAGGGTCTACACACCATATATTTT
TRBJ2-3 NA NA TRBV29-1 CSVEGGGADTQYF TGCAGCGTTGAGGGAGGCGGCGCAGATACGCAGTATTTT
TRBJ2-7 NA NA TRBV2 CASSYLDSSYEQYF TGTGCCAGCAGCTACCTGGACAGCTCCTACGAGCAGTACTTC
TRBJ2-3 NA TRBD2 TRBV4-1 CASSQDGTSGGADTQYF TGCGCCAGCAGCCAAGACGGGACTAGCGGGGGGGCAGATACGCAGTATTTT
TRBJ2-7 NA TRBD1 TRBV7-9 CASSLAGTGPYEQYF TGTGCCAGCAGCTTAGCCGGGACAGGACCCTACGAGCAGTACTTC
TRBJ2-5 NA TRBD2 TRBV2 CASKGLAGGSETQYF TGTGCCAGCAAAGGACTAGCGGGAGGGTCGGAGACCCAGTACTTC
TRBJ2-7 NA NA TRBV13 CASSPGGAEYEQYF TGTGCCAGCAGCCCCGGCGGGGCTGAATACGAGCAGTACTTC